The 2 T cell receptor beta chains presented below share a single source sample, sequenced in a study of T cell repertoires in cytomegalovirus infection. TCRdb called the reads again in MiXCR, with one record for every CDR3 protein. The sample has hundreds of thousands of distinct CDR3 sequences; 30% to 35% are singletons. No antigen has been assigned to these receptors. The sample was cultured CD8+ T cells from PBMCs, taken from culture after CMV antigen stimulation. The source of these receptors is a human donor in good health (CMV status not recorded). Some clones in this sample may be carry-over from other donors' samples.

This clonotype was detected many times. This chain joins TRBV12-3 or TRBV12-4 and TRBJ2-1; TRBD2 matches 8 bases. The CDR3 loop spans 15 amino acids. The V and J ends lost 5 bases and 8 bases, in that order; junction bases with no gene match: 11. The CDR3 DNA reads TGTGCCAGCAGTGTTACTAGCGGCGTTAACGATGAGCAGTTCTTC. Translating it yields CASSVTSGVNDEQFF.

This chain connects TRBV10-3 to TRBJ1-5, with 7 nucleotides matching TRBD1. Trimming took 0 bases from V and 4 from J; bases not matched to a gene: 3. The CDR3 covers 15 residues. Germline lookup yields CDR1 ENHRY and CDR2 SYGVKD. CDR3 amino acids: CAISESSGGNQPQHF. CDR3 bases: TGTGCCATCAGTGAGTCGTCAGGGGGTAATCAGCCCCAGCATTTT.